These 10 T cell receptor beta chains originate from one sample sequenced in a study of blood T cell repertoires in COVID-19. Sequencing was performed with immunoSEQ multiplex PCR; in TCRdb, only in-frame clones are kept and a portion is missing. Here the sample spans some 210,000 clones, about 89% being singletons. Sequencing input: peripheral blood. These receptors were obtained from a woman between 40 and 55 years old with acute or convalescent COVID-19.

The chain is built from TRBV9 and TRBJ1-6, with 9 bases identical to TRBD1. This CDR3 has 15 residues. CDR1 SGDLS and CDR2 YYNGEE come from the germline V gene. V lost 4 bases, J lost 5 bases, and 4 bases stayed unmatched. The CDR3 is CASSPRQGDNSPLHF. In DNA, the CDR3 is TGTGCCAGCAGCCCCCGACAGGGGGATAATTCACCCCTCCACTTT.

This chain uses TRBV5-6 with TRBJ2-5; a weak D match, TRBD2 (5 bases). The V gene lost 1 base and the J gene lost 7 bases, with 8 bases spanning the gap. The CDR3 is made up of 12 amino acids. From germline, CDR1 is SGHDT and CDR2 YYEEEE. The CDR3 bases are TGTGCCAGCAGCTTGTCCGGGGTGACCCAGTACTTC. Translation: CASSLSGVTQYF.

V gene TRBV6-5 combines with J gene TRBJ1-2; 9 positions match TRBD1. V lost 6 bases to trimming and J lost 8 bases; unmatched junction nucleotides: 13. Germline V gene sequence: CDR1 MNHEY, CDR2 SVGAGI. CDR3 length equals 15 residues. Written as DNA, the CDR3 is TGTGCCAGCAGCGCCCCGGGACAGGGAACAAGGGGCTACACCTTC. Translation: CASSAPGQGTRGYTF.

The gene calls are TRBV6-5 and TRBJ1-5, with 8 bases identical to TRBD1. J lost 6 bases, V lost 6 bases, and 1 base had no gene match. The CDR3 consists of 12 residues. Germline CDR1 is MNHEY and CDR2 is SVGAGI. CDR3 amino acids: CASRGQGQPQHF. CDR3 nucleotides: TGTGCCAGCAGAGGACAGGGTCAGCCCCAGCATTTT.

The chain recombines TRBV2 with TRBJ1-6; D uncertain. Germline values: CDR1 SNHLY, CDR2 FYNNEI. Trimming left V 7 bases short and J 8 bases short, with 15 bases between. The CDR3 covers 14 residues. The CDR3 DNA reads as TGTGCCAGCAACCCCCGGGCGGGAGATTCACCCCTCCACTTT. Residues: CASNPRAGDSPLHF.

The CDR3 bases are TGTGCCAGCAGCGGGGGGAGCTATGGCTACACCTTC. Protein: CASSGGSYGYTF. The chain uses TRBV2 and TRBJ1-2, with D maybe TRBD1 (5 bases). CDR1 is SNHLY and CDR2 is FYNNEI in the germline V gene. Trimming left V 6 bases short and J 4 bases short, with 9 bases between. CDR3 length: 12 amino acids.

The sample holds one count of this clone. V is TRBV7-3 and J is TRBJ1-2; 8 bases match TRBD1. This CDR3 is built from 14 residues. Looked up from germline, CDR1 is SGHTA and CDR2 is FQGTGA. J lost 3 bases, V lost 4 bases, and 4 bases had no gene match. CDR3 amino acids: CASSSGQADYGYTF. For the CDR3, the DNA is TGTGCCAGCAGCTCGGGACAGGCGGACTATGGCTACACCTTC.

The chain uses TRBV4-1 and TRBJ2-5; a weak D match, TRBD2 (6 bases). CDR3 size: 15 residues. Germline assignment: CDR1 MGHRA and CDR2 YSYEKL. V was clipped by 1 base and J by 5 bases, with 14 bases between them. CDR3 nucleotides: TGCGCCAGCAGCCAAGGTAGCGGCCTCGGGGAGACCCAGTACTTC. It yields the protein CASSQGSGLGETQYF.

The rearrangement uses TRBV7-9 and TRBJ2-3; maybe TRBD1 (5 bases). This CDR3 spans 13 amino acids. Looked up from germline, CDR1 is SEHNR and CDR2 is FQNEAQ (reference sequence). V lost 5 bases and J 6 bases, leaving 12 bases between the germline ends. The CDR3: CASSLQGSDTQYF. In DNA, the CDR3 is TGTGCCAGCAGCCTCCAGGGATCGGATACGCAGTATTTT.

The V gene is TRBV25-1, the J gene TRBJ2-3; 9 nucleotides line up with TRBD1. V was clipped by 7 bases and J by 2 bases; unmatched bases: 7. This CDR3 comprises 15 residues. CDR1 and CDR2 (germline): MGHDK, SYGVNS. CDR3 sequence: CASTPGDRDTDTQYF. CDR3 bases: TGTGCCAGCACTCCAGGGGACAGGGACACAGATACGCAGTATTTT.